One and the same sample provided the 5 T cell receptor beta chains below, sequenced in a study of blood T cell repertoires in COVID-19. Libraries were prepared by immunoSEQ multiplex PCR; TCRdb keeps only in-frame clonotypes and omits some of them. The sample lists about 130,000 clones, under 85% occurring once. Sequencing input: PBMCs or T cells enriched from blood (not recorded which). The receptors were gathered from a man aged 30 to 45 who had recovered from COVID-19.

This chain's CDR3 is CASSAGGQGYTEAFF. The CDR3 region has the DNA TGTGCCAGTAGTGCGGGGGGACAGGGGTACACTGAAGCTTTCTTT. V usage is TRBV19 and J usage is TRBJ1-1, with 10 bases fitting TRBD1. Looked up from germline, CDR1 is LNHDA and CDR2 is SQIVND (reference sequence). The CDR3 totals 15 residues. Trimming removed 5 bases from V and 3 bases from J; junction bases left unmatched: 6.

The chain carries TRBV19 and TRBJ1-1, with D perhaps matching TRBD1 (6 bases). The germline gives CDR1 LNHDA, CDR2 SQIVND (reference sequence). Trimming removed 6 bases from V and 2 bases from J, with 13 bases in between. CDR3 length: 14 residues. CDR3 amino acids: CASRAGTPNTEAFF. CDR3 nucleotide sequence: TGTGCCAGTAGGGCCGGGACACCCAACACTGAAGCTTTCTTT. Looking up the rest from reference TRBV19 and TRBJ1-1 gives the full variable domain: DGGITQSPKYLFRKEGQNVTLSCEQNLNHDAMYWYRQDPGQGLRLIYYSQIVNDFQKGDIAEGYSVSREKKESFPLTVTSAQKNPTAFYLCASRAGTPNTEAFFGQGTRLTVV.

This chain uses TRBV10-3 with TRBJ2-5, with TRBD2 matching over 14 bases. V trimming: 5 bases; J trimming: 4 bases; junction bases outside the gene matches: 3. The germline gives CDR1 ENHRY, CDR2 SYGVKD. The CDR3 totals 15 residues. The DNA for the CDR3 is TGTGCCATCAGTAAGGGACTAGCGGGAGCAGAGACCCAGTACTTC. Amino acid sequence: CAISKGLAGAETQYF.

The V gene is TRBV19, the J gene TRBJ2-7, with 7 nucleotides matching TRBD1. CDR1 is LNHDA, CDR2 SQIVND, per germline (reference sequence). Trimming at V came to 5 bases and at J to 5 bases, leaving 9 bases not matched to a gene. The CDR3 is 14 amino acids. DNA of the CDR3: TGTGCCAGTAGTCGACAGGGAGTTATCGACGAGCAGTACTTC. It translates to CASSRQGVIDEQYF.

The V call is TRBV12-5, the J call TRBJ1-2; tentatively, D is TRBD1 (6 bases). CDR3 length: 17 amino acids. Trimming cost V 8 bases and J 2 bases, with 24 bases left between them. Per the germline V gene, CDR1 is LGHNT and CDR2 is FRNRAP. DNA for the CDR3: TGTGCTAGTTCCATAAATAGCGGGGGGCTTAAAAACTATGGCTACACCTTC. Amino acid sequence: CASSINSGGLKNYGYTF.